This T cell receptor (beta chain) was identified during a study of molecular identifiers for immune sequencing clone quantification. The V gene lost 3 bases and the J gene lost 9 bases, with 12 bases spanning the gap. Germline lookup yields CDR1 SGHDT and CDR2 YYEEEE. This CDR3 comprises 12 residues. TCRdb fed the PCR reads into MiXCR, producing one record per CDR3 protein. In the table there are 70,000 to 95,000 distinct CDR3 sequences, over 15% of which are singletons. Study-wide findings and caveats: Over 98% of effector molecules, yet under 1% of naive-cell molecules, were held by clones above 20 RNA copies.

This clonotype has ten or more counts. Its specificity is unknown. Sequencing was performed on naive CD8+ T cells from blood, with Jurkat cell RNA spiked in. Subset described: FACS-sorted CD8+CD4-CCR7+CD45RA+ naive T cells. The sequence came from a human donor in good health. Some libraries in this study had Jurkat cell RNA spiked in. The chain carries TRBV5-6 and TRBJ1-1; perhaps TRBD1 as D (6 bases). The CDR3 DNA reads TGTGCCAGCAGCTGGGGTGACAGGAAAGCTTTCTTT. As protein: CASSWGDRKAFF.